This entry features one TCR beta chain sequence. Its specificity is not known. Oncomine TCR Beta short-read sequencing was applied to DNA from cultured CD4+ T cells. MiXCR, run by TCRdb on the PCR reads, gives a single entry per CDR3 protein. Counted here are roughly 12,000 distinct CDR3 sequences, 47% occurring once; the ten biggest clones make up 21%. Trimming removed 7 bases from V and 2 bases from J; junction bases left unmatched: 5. This CDR3 contains 14 residues. Germline V lookup: CDR1 SGHRS, CDR2 YFSETQ. These data originate in a study of vaccination and CD4 T cells after COVID-19. As for the study in general: Overlapping SARS-CoV-2, HCoV-NL63, HCoV-OC43 and HCoV-229E spike peptides stimulated the cells.

Treatment reported: 10-day PBMC culture with coronavirus spike peptide pools or control peptides (ViraFEST assay). The study, taken as a whole, reports: Median SARS-CoV-2-reactive clonotypes rose from roughly 19 to 38, not significantly.

The sequenced sample was CD4+ T cells from blood, cultured in vitro. This receptor was identified in a human donor who had recovered from COVID-19. The chain is built from TRBV5-1 and TRBJ2-3; 9 bases line up with TRBD2. The CDR3 protein is CASSLAGPTDTQYF. The CDR3 bases are TGCGCCAGCTCCCTAGCGGGACCCACAGATACGCAGTATTTT.